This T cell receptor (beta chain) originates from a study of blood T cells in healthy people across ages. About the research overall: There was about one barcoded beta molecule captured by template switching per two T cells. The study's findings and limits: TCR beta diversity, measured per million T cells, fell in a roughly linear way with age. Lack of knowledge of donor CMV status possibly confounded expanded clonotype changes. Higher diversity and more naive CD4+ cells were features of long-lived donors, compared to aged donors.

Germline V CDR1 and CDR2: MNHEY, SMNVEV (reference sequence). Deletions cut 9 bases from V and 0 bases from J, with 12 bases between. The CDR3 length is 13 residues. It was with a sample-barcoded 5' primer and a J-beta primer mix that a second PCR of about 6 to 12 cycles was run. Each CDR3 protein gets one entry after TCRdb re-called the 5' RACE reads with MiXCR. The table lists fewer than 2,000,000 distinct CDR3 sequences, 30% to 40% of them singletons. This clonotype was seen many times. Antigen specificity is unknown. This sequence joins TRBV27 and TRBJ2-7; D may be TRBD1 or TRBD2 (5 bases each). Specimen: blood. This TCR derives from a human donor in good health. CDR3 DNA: TGTGCCAGTGGGGGAACCAGCTCCTACGAGCAGTACTTC. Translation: CASGGTSSYEQYF.